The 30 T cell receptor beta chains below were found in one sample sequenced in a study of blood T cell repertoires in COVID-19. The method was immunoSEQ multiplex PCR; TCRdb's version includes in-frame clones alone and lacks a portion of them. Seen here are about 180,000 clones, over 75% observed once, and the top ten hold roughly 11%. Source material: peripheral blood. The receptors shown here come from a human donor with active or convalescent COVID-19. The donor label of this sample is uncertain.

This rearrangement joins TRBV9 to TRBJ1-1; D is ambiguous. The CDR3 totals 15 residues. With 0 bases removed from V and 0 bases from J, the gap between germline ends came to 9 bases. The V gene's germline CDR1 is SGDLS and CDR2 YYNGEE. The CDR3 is CASSVDSYMNTEAFF. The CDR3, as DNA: TGTGCCAGCAGCGTAGACAGTTACATGAACACTGAAGCTTTCTTT.

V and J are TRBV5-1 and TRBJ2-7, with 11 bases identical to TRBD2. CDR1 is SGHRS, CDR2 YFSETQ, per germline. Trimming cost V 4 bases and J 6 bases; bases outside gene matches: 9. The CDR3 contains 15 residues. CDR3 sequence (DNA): TGCGCCAGCAGCCGTGGGACTAGCGGAATGGCCGAGCAGTACTTC. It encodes CASSRGTSGMAEQYF.

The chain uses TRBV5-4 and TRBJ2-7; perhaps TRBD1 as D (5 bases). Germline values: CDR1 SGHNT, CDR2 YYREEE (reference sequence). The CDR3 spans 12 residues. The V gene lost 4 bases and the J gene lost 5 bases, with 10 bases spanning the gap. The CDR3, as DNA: TGTGCCAGCAGCCCGCAGGGCGACGAGCAGTACTTC. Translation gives CASSPQGDEQYF.

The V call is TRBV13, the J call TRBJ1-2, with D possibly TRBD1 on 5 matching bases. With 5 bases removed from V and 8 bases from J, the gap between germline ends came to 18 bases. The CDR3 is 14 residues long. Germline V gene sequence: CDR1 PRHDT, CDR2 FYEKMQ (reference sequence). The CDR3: CASSPGPRAWGYTF. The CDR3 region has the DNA TGTGCCAGCAGCCCTGGACCCAGGGCATGGGGCTACACCTTC.

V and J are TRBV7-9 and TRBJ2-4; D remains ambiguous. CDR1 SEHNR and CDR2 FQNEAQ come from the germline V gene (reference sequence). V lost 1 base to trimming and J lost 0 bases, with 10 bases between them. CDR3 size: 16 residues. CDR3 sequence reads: CASSLVGVLAKNIQYF. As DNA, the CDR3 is TGTGCCAGCAGCTTAGTTGGAGTTCTAGCCAAAAACATTCAGTACTTC.

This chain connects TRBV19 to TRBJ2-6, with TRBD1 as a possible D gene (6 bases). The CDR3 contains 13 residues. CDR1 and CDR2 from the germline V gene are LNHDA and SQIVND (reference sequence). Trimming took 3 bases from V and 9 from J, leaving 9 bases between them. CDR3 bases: TGTGCCAGTAGTATTCAGGACAGCAACGTCCTGACTTTC. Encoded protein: CASSIQDSNVLTF. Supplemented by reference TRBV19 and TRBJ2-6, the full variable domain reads DGGITQSPKYLFRKEGQNVTLSCEQNLNHDAMYWYRQDPGQGLRLIYYSQIVNDFQKGDIAEGYSVSREKKESFPLTVTSAQKNPTAFYLCASSIQDSNVLTFGAGSRLTVL.

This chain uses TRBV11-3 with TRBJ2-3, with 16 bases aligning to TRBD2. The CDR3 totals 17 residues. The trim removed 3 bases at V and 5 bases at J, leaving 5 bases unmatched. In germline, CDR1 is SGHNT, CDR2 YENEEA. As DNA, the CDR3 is TGTGCCAGCAGCTTCCCGGGACTAGCGGGAGGGGAAGATACGCAGTATTTT. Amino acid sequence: CASSFPGLAGGEDTQYF.

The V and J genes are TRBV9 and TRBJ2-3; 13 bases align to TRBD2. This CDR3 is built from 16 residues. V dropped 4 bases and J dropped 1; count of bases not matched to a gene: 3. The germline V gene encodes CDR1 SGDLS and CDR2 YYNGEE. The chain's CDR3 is CASSPGLAGGTDTQYF. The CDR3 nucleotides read TGTGCCAGCAGCCCCGGACTAGCGGGGGGCACAGATACGCAGTATTTT.

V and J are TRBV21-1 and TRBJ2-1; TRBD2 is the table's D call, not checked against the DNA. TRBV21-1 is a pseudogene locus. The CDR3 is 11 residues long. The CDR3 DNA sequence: TGTGCCAGCAGCATTCGGGGGGAGCAGTTCTTC. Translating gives CASSIRGEQFF.

The CDR3 nucleotides read TGCGCCAGCAGCCACAAACCCAAGAGGGGGGAGGGTGAGCAGTTCTTC. Amino acids: CASSHKPKRGEGEQFF. V is TRBV4-1 and J is TRBJ2-1; D is possibly TRBD2 (7 bases). Germline V gene lookup returns CDR1 MGHRA and CDR2 YSYEKL. V lost 3 bases, J lost 9 bases, and 21 bases lay in between. The CDR3 covers 16 residues.

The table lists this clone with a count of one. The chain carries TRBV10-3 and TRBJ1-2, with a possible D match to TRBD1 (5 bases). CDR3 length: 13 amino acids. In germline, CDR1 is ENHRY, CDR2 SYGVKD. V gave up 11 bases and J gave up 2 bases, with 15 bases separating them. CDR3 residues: CASLSGWNYGYTF. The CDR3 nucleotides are TGTGCCTCTCTTTCAGGGTGGAACTATGGCTACACCTTC.

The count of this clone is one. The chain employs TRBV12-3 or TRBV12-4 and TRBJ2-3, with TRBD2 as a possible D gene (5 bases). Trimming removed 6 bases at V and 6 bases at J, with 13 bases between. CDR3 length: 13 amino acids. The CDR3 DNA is TGTGCCAGCAGCTCAAGTACGGGGGATACGCAGTATTTT. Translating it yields CASSSSTGDTQYF.

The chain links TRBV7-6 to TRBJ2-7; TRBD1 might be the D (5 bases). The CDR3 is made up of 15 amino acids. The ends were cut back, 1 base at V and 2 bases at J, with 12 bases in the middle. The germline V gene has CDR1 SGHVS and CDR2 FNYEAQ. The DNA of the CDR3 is TGTGCCAGCAGCTTAGGGGGCCGGGCGGCCTACGAGCAGTACTTC. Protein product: CASSLGGRAAYEQYF.

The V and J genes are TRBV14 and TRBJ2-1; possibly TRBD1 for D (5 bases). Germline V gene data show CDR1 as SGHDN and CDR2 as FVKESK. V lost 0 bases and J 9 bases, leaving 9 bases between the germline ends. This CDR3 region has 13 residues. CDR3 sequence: CASSQDLRGEQFF. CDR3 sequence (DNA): TGTGCCAGCAGCCAAGACTTAAGGGGTGAGCAGTTCTTC.

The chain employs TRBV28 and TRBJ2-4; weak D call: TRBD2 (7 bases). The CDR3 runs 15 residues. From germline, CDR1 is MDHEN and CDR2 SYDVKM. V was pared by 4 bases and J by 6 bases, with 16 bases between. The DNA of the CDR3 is TGTGCCAGCAGTTCCGTAAAGGGGGGGGCAAACATTCAGTACTTC. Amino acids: CASSSVKGGANIQYF.

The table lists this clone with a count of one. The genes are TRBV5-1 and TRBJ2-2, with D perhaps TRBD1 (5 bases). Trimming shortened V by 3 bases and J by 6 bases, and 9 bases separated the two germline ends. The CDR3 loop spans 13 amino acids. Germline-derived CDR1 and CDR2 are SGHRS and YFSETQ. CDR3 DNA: TGCGCCAGCAGCTCACAGGCCCCCGGGGAGCTGTTTTTT. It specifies CASSSQAPGELFF.

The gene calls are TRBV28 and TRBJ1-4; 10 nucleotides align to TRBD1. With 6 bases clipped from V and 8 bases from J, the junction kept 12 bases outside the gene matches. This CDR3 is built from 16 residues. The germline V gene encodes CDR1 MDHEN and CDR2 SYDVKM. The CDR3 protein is CASRAAGTGEGEKLFF. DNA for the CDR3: TGTGCCAGCAGGGCCGCCGGGACAGGGGAGGGGGAAAAACTGTTTTTT.

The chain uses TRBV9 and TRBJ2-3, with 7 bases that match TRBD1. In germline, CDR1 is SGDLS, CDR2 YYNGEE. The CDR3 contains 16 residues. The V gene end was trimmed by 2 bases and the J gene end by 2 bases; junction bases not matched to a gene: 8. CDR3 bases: TGTGCCAGCAGCGTCTCAGGGGGTTTACTCACAGATACGCAGTATTTT. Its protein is CASSVSGGLLTDTQYF.

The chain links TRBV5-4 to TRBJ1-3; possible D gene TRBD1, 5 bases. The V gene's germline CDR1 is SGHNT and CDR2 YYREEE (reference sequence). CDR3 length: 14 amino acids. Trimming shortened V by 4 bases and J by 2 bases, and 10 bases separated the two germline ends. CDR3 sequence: CASSRDRTGNTIYF. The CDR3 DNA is TGTGCCAGCAGCCGCGACAGAACTGGAAACACCATATATTTT.

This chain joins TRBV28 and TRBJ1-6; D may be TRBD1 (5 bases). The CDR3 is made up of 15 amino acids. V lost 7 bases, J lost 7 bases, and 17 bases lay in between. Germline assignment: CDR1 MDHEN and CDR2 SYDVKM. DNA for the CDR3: TGTGCCAGCATCGGGGGTGGGGGAGGGAATTCACCCCTCCACTTT. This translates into CASIGGGGGNSPLHF.

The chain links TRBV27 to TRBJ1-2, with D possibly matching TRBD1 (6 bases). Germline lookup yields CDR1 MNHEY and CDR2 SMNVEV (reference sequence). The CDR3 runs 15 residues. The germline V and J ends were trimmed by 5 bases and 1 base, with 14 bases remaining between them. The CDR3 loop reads CASSTTGDDNYGYTF. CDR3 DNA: TGTGCCAGCAGTACGACAGGAGACGATAACTATGGCTACACCTTC.

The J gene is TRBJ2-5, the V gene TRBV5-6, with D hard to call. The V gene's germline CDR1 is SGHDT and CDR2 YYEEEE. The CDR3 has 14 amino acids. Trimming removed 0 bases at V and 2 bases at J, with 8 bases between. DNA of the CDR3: TGTGCCAGCAGCTTGGGAGGAGTACAAGAGACCCAGTACTTC. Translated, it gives CASSLGGVQETQYF. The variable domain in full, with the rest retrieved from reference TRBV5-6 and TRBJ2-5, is DAGVTQSPTHLIKTRGQQVTLRCSPKSGHDTVSWYQQALGQGPQFIFQYYEEEERQRGNFPDRFSGHQFPNYSSELNVNALLLGDSALYLCASSLGGVQETQYFGPGTRLLVL.

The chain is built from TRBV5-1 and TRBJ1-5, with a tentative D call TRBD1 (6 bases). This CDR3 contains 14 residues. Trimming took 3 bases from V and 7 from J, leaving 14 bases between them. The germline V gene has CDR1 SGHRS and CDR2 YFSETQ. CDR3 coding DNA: TGCGCCAGCAGCTCTACAGGGATCGGCCAGCCCCAGCATTTT. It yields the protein CASSSTGIGQPQHF. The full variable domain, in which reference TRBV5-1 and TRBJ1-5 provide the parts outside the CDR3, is KAGVTQTPRYLIKTRGQQVTLSCSPISGHRSVSWYQQTPGQGLQFLFEYFSETQRNKGNFPGRFSGRQFSNSRSEMNVSTLELGDSALYLCASSSTGIGQPQHFGDGTRLSIL.

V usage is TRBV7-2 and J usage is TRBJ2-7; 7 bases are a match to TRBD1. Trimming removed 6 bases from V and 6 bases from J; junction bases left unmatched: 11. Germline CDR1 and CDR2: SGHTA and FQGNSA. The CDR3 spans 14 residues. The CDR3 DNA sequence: TGTGCCAGCAGACAAGGACAGGTCGAAGGCGAGCAGTACTTC. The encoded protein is CASRQGQVEGEQYF.

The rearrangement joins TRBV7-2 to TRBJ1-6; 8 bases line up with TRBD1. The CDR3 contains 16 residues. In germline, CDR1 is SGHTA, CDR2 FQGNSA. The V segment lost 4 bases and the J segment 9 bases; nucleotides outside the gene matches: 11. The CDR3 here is CASSSPPQGVRSPLHF. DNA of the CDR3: TGTGCCAGCAGCTCCCCCCCACAGGGGGTTCGTTCACCCCTCCACTTT.

The CDR3 loop reads CASQNRSSYEQYF. CDR3 sequence (DNA): TGTGCCAGCCAAAACAGGAGCTCCTACGAGCAGTACTTC. The chain uses TRBV11-2 and TRBJ2-7; maybe TRBD1 (5 bases). V shed 8 bases and J shed 0 bases, with 11 bases lying between them. Germline CDR1 and CDR2: SGHAT and FQNNGV. CDR3 length equals 13 residues.

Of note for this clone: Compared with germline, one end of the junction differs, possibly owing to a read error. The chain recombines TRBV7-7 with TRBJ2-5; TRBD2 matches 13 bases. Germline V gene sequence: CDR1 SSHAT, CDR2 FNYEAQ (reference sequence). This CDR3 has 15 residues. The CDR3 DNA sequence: TGTGCTAGCAGCTCGGGACTAGCGGGGACAGAGACCCAGTACTTC. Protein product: CASSSGLAGTETQYF.

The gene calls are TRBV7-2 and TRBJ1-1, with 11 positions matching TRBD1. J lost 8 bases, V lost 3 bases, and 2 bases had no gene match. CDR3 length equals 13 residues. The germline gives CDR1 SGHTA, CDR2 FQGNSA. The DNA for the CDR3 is TGTGCCAGCAGCTTCGGGACAGGGGGGGAAGCTTTCTTT. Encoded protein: CASSFGTGGEAFF.

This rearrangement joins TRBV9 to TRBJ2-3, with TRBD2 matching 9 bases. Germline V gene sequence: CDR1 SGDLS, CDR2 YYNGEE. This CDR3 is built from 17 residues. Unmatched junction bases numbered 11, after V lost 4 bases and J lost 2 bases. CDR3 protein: CASSPRGVAGDTDTQYF. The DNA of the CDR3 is TGTGCCAGCAGCCCCAGAGGGGTAGCGGGGGACACAGATACGCAGTATTTT.

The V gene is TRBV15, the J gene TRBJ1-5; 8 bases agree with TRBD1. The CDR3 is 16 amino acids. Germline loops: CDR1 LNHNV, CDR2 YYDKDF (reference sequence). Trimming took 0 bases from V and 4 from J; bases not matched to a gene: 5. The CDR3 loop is CATSRETGGGNQPQHF. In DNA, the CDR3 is TGTGCCACCAGCAGAGAAACAGGGGGAGGGAATCAGCCCCAGCATTTT.